The clone carrying this T cell receptor beta chain has a count of ten or more. The antigen is not known. The data were obtained in a study of CD8 T cells in ankylosing spondylitis. Study-wide findings and caveats: Earlier work had already found some motif variants in reactive arthritis synovial fluid and blood. The study identified a TCR beta motif of roughly eight highly homologous variants that appeared characteristic of ankylosing spondylitis blood. Matched ankylosing spondylitis synovial fluid reportedly contained a significantly enriched population of disease-linked clones.

This CDR3 is 15 amino acids long. In germline, CDR1 is MDHEN, CDR2 SYDVKM. The V end lost 4 bases, the J end lost 1 base, and 10 bases lay between the germline ends. TCRdb re-derived calls from the 5' RACE reads in MiXCR, one entry per CDR3 protein. The data contain around 180,000 distinct CDR3 sequences, roughly 13% of them singletons. The chain links TRBV28 to TRBJ2-2; D uncertain. This TCR came from a female donor with ankylosing spondylitis or in good health (not recorded which). Source material: blood, either unsorted or a sorted T cell fraction (not recorded which). CDR3 loop: CASSSGPLNTGELFF. CDR3 DNA sequence: TGTGCCAGCAGTTCCGGGCCATTGAACACCGGGGAGCTGTTTTTT. Supplemented by reference TRBV28 and TRBJ2-2, the full variable domain reads DVKVTQSSRYLVKRTGEKVFLECVQDMDHENMFWYRQDPGLGLRLIYFSYDVKMKEKGDIPEGYSVSREKKERFSLILESASTNQTSMYLCASSSGPLNTGELFFGEGSRLTVL.